This T cell receptor (beta chain) is drawn from a study of shared clonotypes between healthy human individuals. Study findings and constraints: Clonotype sharing among donors, it was expected, would be affected by sequencing depth.

This clone was counted once. Its antigen remains unknown. The length of the CDR3 is 16 residues. The V gene's germline CDR1 is SGHDT and CDR2 YYEEEE. V shed 0 bases, J shed 1 base, and the junction held 3 bases outside the gene matches. Method: immunoSEQ multiplex PCR; TCRdb's copy keeps in-frame clones and lacks some. The sample has around 1.4 million clones, 98% to 99% seen once. This receptor was identified in a man between 25 and 39 years old in good health. The chain has TRBV5-6 and TRBJ1-5, with TRBD1 identical over 8 bases. The sequencing sample was made of naive CD4+ T cells sorted from blood. As for subset: CD45RA+ positively selected. Here the CDR3 reads CASSLGQGSSNQPQHF. The DNA for the CDR3 is TGTGCCAGCAGCTTGGGACAGGGGTCGAGCAATCAGCCCCAGCATTTT. Drawing the rest from reference TRBV5-6 and TRBJ1-5, the complete variable domain is DAGVTQSPTHLIKTRGQQVTLRCSPKSGHDTVSWYQQALGQGPQFIFQYYEEEERQRGNFPDRFSGHQFPNYSSELNVNALLLGDSALYLCASSLGQGSSNQPQHFGDGTRLSIL.